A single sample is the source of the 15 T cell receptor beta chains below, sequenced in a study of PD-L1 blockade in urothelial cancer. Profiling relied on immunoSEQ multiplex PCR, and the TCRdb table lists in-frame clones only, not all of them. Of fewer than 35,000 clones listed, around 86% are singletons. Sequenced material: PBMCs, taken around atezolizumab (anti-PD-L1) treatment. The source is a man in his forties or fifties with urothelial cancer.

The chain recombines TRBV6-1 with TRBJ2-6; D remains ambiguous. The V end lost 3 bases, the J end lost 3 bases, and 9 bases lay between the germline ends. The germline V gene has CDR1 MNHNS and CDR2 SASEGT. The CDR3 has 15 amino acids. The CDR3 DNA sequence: TGTGCCAGCAGTGACCCCTCTTTTGGGGCCAACGTCCTGACTTTC. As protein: CASSDPSFGANVLTF.

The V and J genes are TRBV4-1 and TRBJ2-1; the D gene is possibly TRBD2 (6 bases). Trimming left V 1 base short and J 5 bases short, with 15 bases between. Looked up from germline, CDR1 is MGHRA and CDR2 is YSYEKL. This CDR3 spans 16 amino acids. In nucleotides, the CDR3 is TGCGCCAGCAGCCAAGCGGCCCAGCGGGCTAACAATGAGCAGTTCTTC. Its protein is CASSQAAQRANNEQFF.

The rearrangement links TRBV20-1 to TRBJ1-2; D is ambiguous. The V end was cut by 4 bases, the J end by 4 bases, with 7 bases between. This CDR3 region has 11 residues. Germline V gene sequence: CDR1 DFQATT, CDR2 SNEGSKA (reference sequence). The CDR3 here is CSATNSYGYTF. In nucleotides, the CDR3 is TGCAGTGCTACTAACAGCTATGGCTACACCTTC.

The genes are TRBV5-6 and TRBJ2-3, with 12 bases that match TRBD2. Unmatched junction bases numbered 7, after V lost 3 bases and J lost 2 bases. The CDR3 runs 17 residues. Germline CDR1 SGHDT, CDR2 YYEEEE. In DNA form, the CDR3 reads TGTGCCAGCAGCTCTAGACTAGCGGGAGAGAACACAGATACGCAGTATTTT. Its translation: CASSSRLAGENTDTQYF.

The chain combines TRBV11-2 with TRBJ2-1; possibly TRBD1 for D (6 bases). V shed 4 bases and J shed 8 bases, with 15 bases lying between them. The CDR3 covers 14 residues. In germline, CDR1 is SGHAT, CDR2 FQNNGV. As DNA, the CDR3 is TGTGCCAGCAGCTCCCCCGGCAGGGGCTATGAGCAGTTCTTC. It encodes CASSSPGRGYEQFF.

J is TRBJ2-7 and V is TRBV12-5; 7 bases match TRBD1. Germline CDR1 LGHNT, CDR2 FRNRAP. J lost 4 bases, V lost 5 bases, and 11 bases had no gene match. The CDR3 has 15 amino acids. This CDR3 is CASGRVRDSGYEQYF. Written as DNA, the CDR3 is TGTGCTAGTGGTCGGGTCCGGGACAGCGGTTACGAGCAGTACTTC.

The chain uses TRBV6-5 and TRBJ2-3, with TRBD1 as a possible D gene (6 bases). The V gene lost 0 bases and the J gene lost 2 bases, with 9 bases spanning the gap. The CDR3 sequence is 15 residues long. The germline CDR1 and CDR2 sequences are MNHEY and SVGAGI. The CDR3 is CASSYSRGNTDTQYF. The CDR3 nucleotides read TGTGCCAGCAGTTACTCGAGGGGGAACACAGATACGCAGTATTTT.

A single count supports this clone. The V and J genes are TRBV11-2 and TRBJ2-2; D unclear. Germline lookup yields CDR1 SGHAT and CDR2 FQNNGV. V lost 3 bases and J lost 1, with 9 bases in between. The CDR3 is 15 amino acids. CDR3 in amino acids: CASSFISENTGELFF. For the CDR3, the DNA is TGTGCCAGCAGCTTTATTTCAGAGAACACCGGGGAGCTGTTTTTT. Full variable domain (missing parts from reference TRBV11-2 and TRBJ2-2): EAGVAQSPRYKIIEKRQSVAFWCNPISGHATLYWYQQILGQGPKLLIQFQNNGVVDDSQLPKDRFSAERLKGVDSTLKIQPAKLEDSAVYLCASSFISENTGELFFGEGSRLTVL.

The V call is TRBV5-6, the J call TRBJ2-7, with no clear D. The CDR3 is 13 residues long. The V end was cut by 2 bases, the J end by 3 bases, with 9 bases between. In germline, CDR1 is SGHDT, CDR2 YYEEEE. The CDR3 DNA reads TGTGCCAGCAGCTTTGGCACCGACTACGAGCAGTACTTC. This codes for CASSFGTDYEQYF.

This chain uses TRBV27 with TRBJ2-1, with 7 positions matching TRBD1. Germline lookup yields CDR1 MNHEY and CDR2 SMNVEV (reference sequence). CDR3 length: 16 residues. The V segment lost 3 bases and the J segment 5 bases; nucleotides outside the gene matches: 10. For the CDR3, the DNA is TGTGCCAGCAGTTTCAAGACAGGGACGATGAACAATGAGCAGTTCTTC. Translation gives CASSFKTGTMNNEQFF.

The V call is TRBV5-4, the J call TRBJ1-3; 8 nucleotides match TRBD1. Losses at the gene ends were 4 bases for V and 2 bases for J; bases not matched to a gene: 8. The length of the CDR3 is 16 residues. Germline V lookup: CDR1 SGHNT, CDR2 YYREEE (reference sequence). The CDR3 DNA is TGTGCCAGCAGCGCCAGACAGGGGAGAACTGGAAACACCATATATTTT. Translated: CASSARQGRTGNTIYF.

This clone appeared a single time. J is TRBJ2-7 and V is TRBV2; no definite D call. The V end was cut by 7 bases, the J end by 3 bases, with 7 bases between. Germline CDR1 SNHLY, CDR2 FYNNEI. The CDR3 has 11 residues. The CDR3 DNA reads TGTGCCAGCATTGGCGGCTACGAGCAGTACTTC. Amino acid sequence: CASIGGYEQYF.

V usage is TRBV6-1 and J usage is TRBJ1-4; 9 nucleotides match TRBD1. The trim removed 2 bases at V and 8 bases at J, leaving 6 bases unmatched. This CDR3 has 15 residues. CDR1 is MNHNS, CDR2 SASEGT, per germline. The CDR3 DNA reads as TGTGCCAGCAGTGAACCCGGGACAGGGACGGAAAAACTGTTTTTT. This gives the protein CASSEPGTGTEKLFF.

In DNA form, the CDR3 reads TGTGCCAGCAGCTTCTCACAGGGGTCCTATGGCTACACCTTC. Amino acid sequence: CASSFSQGSYGYTF. V gene TRBV5-5 combines with J gene TRBJ1-2; 7 nucleotides line up with TRBD1. This CDR3 contains 14 residues. The germline V gene has CDR1 SGHKS and CDR2 YYEKEE (reference sequence). V lost 2 bases and J lost 4; bases outside the gene matches: 5.

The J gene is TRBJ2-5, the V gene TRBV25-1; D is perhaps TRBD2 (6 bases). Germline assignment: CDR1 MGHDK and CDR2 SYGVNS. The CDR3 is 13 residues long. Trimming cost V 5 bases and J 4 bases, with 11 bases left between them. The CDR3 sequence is CASSWGGLETQYF. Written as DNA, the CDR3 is TGTGCCAGCAGTTGGGGAGGCTTAGAGACCCAGTACTTC. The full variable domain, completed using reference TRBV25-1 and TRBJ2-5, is EADIYQTPRYLVIGTGKKITLECSQTMGHDKMYWYQQDPGMELHLIHYSYGVNSTEKGDLSSESTVSRIRTEHFPLTLESARPSHTSQYLCASSWGGLETQYFGPGTRLLVL.